The clone carrying this TCR beta chain turned up a few times. V gave up 4 bases and J gave up 3 bases; unmatched junction bases: 7. The CDR3 consists of 15 residues. Germline CDR1 and CDR2: SNHLY and FYNNEI. This specimen belongs to a study of T cell responses to AZD1222 COVID-19 vaccine. TCRdb keeps only in-frame clones here, not all; method: immunoSEQ multiplex PCR. The sample includes 40,000 to 50,000 clones, 80% to 85% of them seen just once. This TCR came from an adult who received the AZD1222 COVID-19 vaccine. The J gene is TRBJ2-7, the V gene TRBV2, with 9 bases fitting TRBD1. This specimen was peripheral blood, taken 28 days after the second AZD1222 dose. The CDR3, as DNA: TGTGCCAGCAGTGCCGCCGGGACAGGGCTCTACGAGCAGTACTTC. The encoded protein is CASSAAGTGLYEQYF.